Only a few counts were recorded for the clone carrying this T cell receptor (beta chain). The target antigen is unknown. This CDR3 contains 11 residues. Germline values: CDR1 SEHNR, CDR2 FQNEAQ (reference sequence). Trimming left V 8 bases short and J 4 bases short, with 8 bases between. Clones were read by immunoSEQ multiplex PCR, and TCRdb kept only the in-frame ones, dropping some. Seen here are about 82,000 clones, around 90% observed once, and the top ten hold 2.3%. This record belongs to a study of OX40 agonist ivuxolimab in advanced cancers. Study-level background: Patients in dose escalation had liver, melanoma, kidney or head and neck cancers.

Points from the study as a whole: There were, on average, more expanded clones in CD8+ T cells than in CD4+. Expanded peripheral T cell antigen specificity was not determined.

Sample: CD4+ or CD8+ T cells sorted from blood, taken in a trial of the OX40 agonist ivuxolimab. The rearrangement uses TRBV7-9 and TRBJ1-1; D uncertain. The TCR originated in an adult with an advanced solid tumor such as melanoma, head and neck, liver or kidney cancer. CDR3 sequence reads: CASQRRTEAFF. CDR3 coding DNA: TGTGCCAGCCAACGTCGCACTGAAGCTTTCTTT.